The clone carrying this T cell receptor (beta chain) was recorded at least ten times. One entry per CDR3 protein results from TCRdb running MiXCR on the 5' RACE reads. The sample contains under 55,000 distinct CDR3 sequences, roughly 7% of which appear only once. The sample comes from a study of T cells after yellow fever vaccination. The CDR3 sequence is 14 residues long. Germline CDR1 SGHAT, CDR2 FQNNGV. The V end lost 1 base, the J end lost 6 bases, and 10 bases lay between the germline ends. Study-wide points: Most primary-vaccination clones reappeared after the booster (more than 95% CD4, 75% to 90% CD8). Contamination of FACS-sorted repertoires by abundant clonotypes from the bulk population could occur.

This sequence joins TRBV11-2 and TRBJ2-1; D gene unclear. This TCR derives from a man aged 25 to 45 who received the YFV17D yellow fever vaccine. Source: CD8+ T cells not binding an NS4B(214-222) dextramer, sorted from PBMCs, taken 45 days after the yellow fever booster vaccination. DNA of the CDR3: TGTGCCAGCAGCTTAGGTTGGGCGTCCAATGAGCAGTTCTTC. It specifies CASSLGWASNEQFF.